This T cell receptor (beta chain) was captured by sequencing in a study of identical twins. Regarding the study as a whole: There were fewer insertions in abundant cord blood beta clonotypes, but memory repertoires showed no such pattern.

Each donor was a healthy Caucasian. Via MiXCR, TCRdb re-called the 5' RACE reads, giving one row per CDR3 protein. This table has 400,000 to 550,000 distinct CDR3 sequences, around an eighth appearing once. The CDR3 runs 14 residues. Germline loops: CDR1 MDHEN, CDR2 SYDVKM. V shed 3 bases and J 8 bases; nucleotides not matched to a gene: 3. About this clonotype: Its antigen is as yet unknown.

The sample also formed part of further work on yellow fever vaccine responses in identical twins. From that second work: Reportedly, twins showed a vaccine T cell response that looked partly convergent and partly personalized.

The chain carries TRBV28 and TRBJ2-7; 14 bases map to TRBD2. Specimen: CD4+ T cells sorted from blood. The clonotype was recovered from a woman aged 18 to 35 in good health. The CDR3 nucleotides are TGTGCCAGCAGTTTGGGACTAGCGGGAGTGCAGCAGTACTTC. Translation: CASSLGLAGVQQYF.